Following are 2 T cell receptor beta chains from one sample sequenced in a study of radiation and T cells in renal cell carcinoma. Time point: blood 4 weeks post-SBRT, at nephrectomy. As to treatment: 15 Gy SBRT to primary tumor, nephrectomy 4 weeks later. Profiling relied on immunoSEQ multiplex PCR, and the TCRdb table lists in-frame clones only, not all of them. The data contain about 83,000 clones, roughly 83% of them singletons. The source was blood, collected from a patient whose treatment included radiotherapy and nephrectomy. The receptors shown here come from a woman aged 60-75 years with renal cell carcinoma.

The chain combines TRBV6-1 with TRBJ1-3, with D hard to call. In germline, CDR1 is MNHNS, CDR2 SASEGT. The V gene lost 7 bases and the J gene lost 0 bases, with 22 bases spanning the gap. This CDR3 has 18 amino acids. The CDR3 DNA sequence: TGTGCCAGCATCGAAGCCCTTTCCTGGGTGAACTCTGGAAACACCATATATTTT. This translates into CASIEALSWVNSGNTIYF.

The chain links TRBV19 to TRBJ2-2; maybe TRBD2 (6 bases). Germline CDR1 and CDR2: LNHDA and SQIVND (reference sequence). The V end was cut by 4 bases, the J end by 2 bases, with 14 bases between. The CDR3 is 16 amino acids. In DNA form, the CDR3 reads TGTGCCAGTAGTAATGCCGGGACTGACAACACCGGGGAGCTGTTTTTT. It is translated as CASSNAGTDNTGELFF.